This TCR beta chain comes out of a study of T cells in Graves' hyperthyroidism and ophthalmopathy. Study-level information: Peripheral blood was secured at the point of initial diagnosis, before any treatment.

Germline CDR1 is MDHEN and CDR2 is SYDVKM. CDR3 length: 17 residues. V was clipped by 1 base and J by 0 bases; unmatched bases: 6. Uncontrolled infection, other autoimmune disease, pregnancy or lactation led to exclusion. Each diagnosis was grounded in clinical symptoms, serum thyroxine and TRAb, thyroid ultrasound, and orbital computed tomography. PBMCs were sourced from over 8.5 ml fresh peripheral blood. What was amplified from RNA transcripts were TCR beta CDR3 regions. HTBI primers were the set used in a first-round RT-PCR of the TCR CDR3. A single record per CDR3 protein comes from TCRdb applying MiXCR to the multiplex PCR reads. The sample yields some 560,000 distinct CDR3 sequences, about 14% seen once.

Sequencing input: blood. The TCR sequence derives from a woman aged 40-49 years with Graves' hyperthyroidism. The V and J genes are TRBV28 and TRBJ2-1, with TRBD2 matching 7 bases. Written as DNA, the CDR3 is TGTGCCAGCAGTTTATTTGGCGGCGGGAGCTCCTACAATGAGCAGTTCTTC. Translation gives CASSLFGGGSSYNEQFF.